This record covers a single T cell receptor beta chain. Its antigen remains unidentified. This specimen comes from a study of CD8 T cells in ankylosing spondylitis. Study results and limitations: Within matched ankylosing spondylitis synovial fluid, disease-linked clones were reportedly significantly enriched. It appeared that ankylosing spondylitis blood was characterized by a TCR beta motif of fewer than ten highly homologous variants.

This CDR3 has 14 residues. The V gene's germline CDR1 is ENHRY and CDR2 SYGVKD. V shed 10 bases, J shed 8 bases, and the junction held 12 bases outside the gene matches. MiXCR, run by TCRdb on the 5' RACE reads, gives a single entry per CDR3 protein. The table has roughly 370,000 distinct CDR3 sequences, around 22% seen once. This chain links TRBV10-3 with TRBJ2-1, with 9 bases lining up with TRBD1. This TCR was sampled from a male donor with ankylosing spondylitis. The sample taken for sequencing was blood, either unsorted or a sorted T cell fraction (not recorded which). The CDR3 nucleotides are TGTGCCACCCGACTGGGACAGGGTCTCGATGAGCAGTTCTTC. Its protein product is CATRLGQGLDEQFF.